The clone carrying this T cell receptor (beta chain) has a count of ten or more. The TCR beta CDR3 regions underwent amplification using RNA transcripts as the source. During a first-round RT-PCR of the TCR CDR3, the HTBI primer set was used. In TCRdb, the multiplex PCR reads were re-called with MiXCR into one record per CDR3 protein. Here the sample spans approximately 410,000 distinct CDR3 sequences, around 15% being singletons. The V end was cut by 4 bases, the J end by 4 bases, with 13 bases between. This CDR3 spans 14 amino acids. Germline V gives CDR1 MNHNS, CDR2 SASEGT. A Clinical Activity Score of at least 3, a NOSPECS grade of at least 4 and a duration under 3 months were recorded in the ophthalmopathy patients. The sample belongs to a study of T cells in Graves' hyperthyroidism and ophthalmopathy.

The sequence was obtained from a man aged 18-30 years with Graves' ophthalmopathy. Sequencing was carried out using blood. This rearrangement joins TRBV6-1 to TRBJ2-5; D is unclear. CDR3 protein: CASSGAAYRETQYF. The CDR3 region has the DNA TGTGCCAGCAGTGGTGCGGCGTACCGAGAGACCCAGTACTTC.